The sequence of this TCR beta chain was determined in a study of blood T cell repertoires in COVID-19. Study summary: Sites across the United States, Italy and Spain contributed samples from acute and convalescent COVID-19. From T cells, B-cell-depleted T cells, or PBMCs came the material, which was cDNA or gDNA.

V was pared by 6 bases and J by 3 bases, with 4 bases of the junction left unmatched. The germline gives CDR1 MNHNY, CDR2 SVGAGI (reference sequence). The CDR3 sequence is 13 residues long. In the original workflow: Researchers report that nucleated cell counts were estimated from reference gene primer amplification. The table came from immunoSEQ multiplex PCR; TCRdb's copy has only in-frame clones and leaves some out. V and J calls and clone size come straight from that table; D and trimming were deduced from the DNA. Of 200,000 to 300,000 clones in the sample, approximately 82% were seen once. This clone was detected ten times or more.

This clonotype was sampled from a man aged 35 to 55 who had recovered from COVID-19. The source material was peripheral blood. J is TRBJ1-2 and V is TRBV6-6; 7 bases are shared with TRBD1. The CDR3 here is CASRRQGYYGYTF. CDR3 in DNA: TGTGCCAGCAGAAGACAGGGATACTATGGCTACACCTTC.